The 18 T cell receptor beta chains below all came from one sample that was sequenced in a study of CD8+ T cells in alopecia areata. cDNA prepared by RNA extraction and subsequent reverse transcription served as the template for sequencing. The data were produced by immunoSEQ multiplex PCR, yet TCRdb's version contains in-frame clones alone and is incomplete. The sample has some 240,000 clones; 50% to 60% are singletons. Here the sequenced sample was CD4+ T cells sorted from blood, taken at week 0. The receptors come from a human donor with alopecia areata.

The chain links TRBV7-9 to TRBJ1-1; D ambiguous. From germline, CDR1 is SEHNR and CDR2 FQNEAQ (reference sequence). This CDR3 region has 13 residues. With 6 bases removed from V and 1 base from J, the gap between germline ends came to 9 bases. CDR3 amino acids: CASRLQRNTEAFF. The CDR3 bases are TGTGCCAGCAGACTACAGCGGAACACTGAAGCTTTCTTT.

V is TRBV5-1 and J is TRBJ2-3, with 9 nucleotides matching TRBD1. Germline CDR1 SGHRS, CDR2 YFSETQ. Trimming at V came to 9 bases and at J to 3 bases, leaving 8 bases not matched to a gene. This CDR3 spans 14 amino acids. DNA for the CDR3: TGCGCCACCTCGATGGGACAGGGAACAGATACGCAGTATTTT. Translating gives CATSMGQGTDTQYF.

The chain has TRBV2 and TRBJ2-6; the match to TRBD2 covers 13 bases. The V gene's germline CDR1 is SNHLY and CDR2 FYNNEI. This CDR3 is built from 18 residues. The junction had 8 bases not matched to a gene; V was cut back by 6 bases and J by 3 bases. The CDR3, as DNA: TGTGCCAGCAGCGCGGGACTAGCGGGGTATAGTGGGGCCAACGTCCTGACTTTC. Residues: CASSAGLAGYSGANVLTF.

The rearrangement joins TRBV27 to TRBJ2-5; D may be TRBD1 (6 bases). Germline V gene data show CDR1 as MNHEY and CDR2 as SMNVEV (reference sequence). The CDR3 has 14 residues. V shed 6 bases and J shed 2 bases, with 13 bases lying between them. CDR3 bases: TGTGCCAGCAGCCAAAGACAGGCACAAGAGACCCAGTACTTC. Translated, it gives CASSQRQAQETQYF.

This chain joins TRBV2 and TRBJ1-2; maybe TRBD1 (6 bases). V was pared by 10 bases and J by 2 bases, with 14 bases between. Germline CDR1 and CDR2: SNHLY and FYNNEI. The CDR3 has 13 amino acids. CDR3: CATGTRGNYGYTF. CDR3 nucleotides: TGTGCCACAGGGACAAGGGGAAACTATGGCTACACCTTC.

This clone was detected only a few times. The chain has TRBV7-9 and TRBJ2-7; no clear D. The V gene's germline CDR1 is SEHNR and CDR2 FQNEAQ (reference sequence). V shed 10 bases and J shed 2 bases, with 9 bases lying between them. The CDR3 loop spans 11 amino acids. CDR3 bases: TGTGCCACAGGACGGACCTACGAGCAGTACTTC. Protein product: CATGRTYEQYF.

The chain joins TRBV30 to TRBJ1-2; 8 positions match TRBD1. Germline lookup yields CDR1 GTSNPN and CDR2 SVGIG (reference sequence). This CDR3 spans 12 amino acids. The V segment lost 0 bases and the J segment 8 bases; nucleotides outside the gene matches: 2. The CDR3 nucleotides read TGTGCCTGGAGTGTTGGACAGGGCGGCTACACCTTC. Amino acids: CAWSVGQGGYTF.

V is TRBV30 and J is TRBJ1-4, with TRBD1 identical over 7 bases. This CDR3 has 13 amino acids. J was trimmed by 3 bases and V by 5 bases; bases with no gene match: 3. The V gene's germline CDR1 is GTSNPN and CDR2 SVGIG (reference sequence). DNA for the CDR3: TGTGCCTGGGCGACAGGGCCTAATGAAAAACTGTTTTTT. Translating gives CAWATGPNEKLFF.

This chain connects TRBV29-1 to TRBJ2-1, with 9 nucleotides matching TRBD2. Looked up from germline, CDR1 is SQVTM and CDR2 is ANQGSEA. This CDR3 spans 13 amino acids. V was pared by 3 bases and J by 4 bases, with 1 base of the junction left unmatched. The CDR3 here is CSVDAGGYNEQFF. DNA for the CDR3: TGCAGCGTTGATGCGGGGGGGTACAATGAGCAGTTCTTC.

The chain uses TRBV7-9 and TRBJ1-2, with D possibly TRBD1 on 6 matching bases. Trimming took 4 bases from V and 6 from J, leaving 21 bases between them. The CDR3 runs 16 residues. In germline, CDR1 is SEHNR, CDR2 FQNEAQ (reference sequence). The CDR3 region is CASSSTGSKALDGYTF. Here the CDR3 DNA reads TGTGCCAGCAGCTCAACAGGGTCGAAAGCCTTAGATGGCTACACCTTC.

This clone turned up a few times. The gene calls are TRBV29-1 and TRBJ1-2, with 9 positions matching TRBD1. The CDR3 is made up of 13 amino acids. Unmatched junction bases numbered 3, after V lost 5 bases and J lost 2 bases. The germline gives CDR1 SQVTM, CDR2 ANQGSEA. DNA of the CDR3: TGCAGCGTTAACGGACAGGGGAACTATGGCTACACCTTC. As protein: CSVNGQGNYGYTF.

The V call is TRBV7-9, the J call TRBJ2-1; TRBD1 aligns across 9 bases. Germline lookup yields CDR1 SEHNR and CDR2 FQNEAQ (reference sequence). The trim removed 6 bases at V and 5 bases at J, leaving 11 bases unmatched. The CDR3 runs 16 residues. The DNA of the CDR3 is TGTGCCAGCAGACTCCCCGGGACAGGGCGCGACAATGAGCAGTTCTTC. It codes for CASRLPGTGRDNEQFF. The variable domain in full, with the rest retrieved from reference TRBV7-9 and TRBJ2-1, is DTGVSQNPRHKITKRGQNVTFRCDPISEHNRLYWYRQTLGQGPEFLTYFQNEAQLEKSRLLSDRFSAERPKGSFSTLEIQRTEQGDSAMYLCASRLPGTGRDNEQFFGPGTRLTVL.

The gene calls are TRBV29-1 and TRBJ1-3; no reliable D call. CDR1 is SQVTM and CDR2 is ANQGSEA in the germline V gene. V lost 6 bases, J lost 8 bases, and 14 bases lay in between. CDR3 length equals 12 residues. The CDR3 sequence: CSVVETSHTIYF. The DNA of the CDR3 is TGCAGCGTAGTAGAGACGAGCCACACCATATATTTT.

This rearrangement joins TRBV5-4 to TRBJ2-3; TRBD1 aligns across 9 bases. The CDR3 covers 13 residues. The V and J ends lost 7 bases and 5 bases, in that order; junction bases with no gene match: 5. Germline V gene sequence: CDR1 SGHNT, CDR2 YYREEE (reference sequence). Written as DNA, the CDR3 is TGTGCCAGCGGGGCGACAGGGGGAGATACGCAGTATTTT. This translates into CASGATGGDTQYF.

The rearrangement links TRBV13 to TRBJ2-7; 7 nucleotides match TRBD1. The CDR3 covers 16 residues. Germline CDR1 and CDR2: PRHDT and FYEKMQ (reference sequence). Germline trimming cut 5 bases from V and 0 bases from J; bases unmatched to any gene: 10. The CDR3 loop is CASSPPRTGDSYEQYF. The CDR3 region has the DNA TGTGCCAGCAGCCCCCCGCGGACAGGTGACTCCTACGAGCAGTACTTC. Filled out from reference TRBV13 and TRBJ2-7, the complete variable domain reads AAGVIQSPRHLIKEKRETATLKCYPIPRHDTVYWYQQGPGQDPQFLISFYEKMQSDKGSIPDRFSAQQFSDYHSELNMSSLELGDSALYFCASSPPRTGDSYEQYFGPGTRLTVT.

The J gene is TRBJ2-7, the V gene TRBV25-1; 9 nucleotides agree with TRBD2. The J segment lost 11 bases and the V segment lost 1 base, leaving 3 bases of the junction unmatched. CDR3 length: 12 amino acids. Germline values: CDR1 MGHDK, CDR2 SYGVNS. CDR3 protein: CASSESGGREYF. For the CDR3, the DNA is TGTGCCAGCAGTGAATCTGGCGGGAGGGAGTACTTC.

The chain links TRBV6-6 to TRBJ2-5, with D tentatively TRBD1 or TRBD2 (5 bases each). Between the trimmed V and J ends, which lost 4 bases and 5 bases, there was a span of 5 bases. This CDR3 contains 11 residues. Germline assignment: CDR1 MNHNY and CDR2 SVGAGI (reference sequence). The CDR3 protein is CASSWGETQYF. For the CDR3, the DNA is TGTGCCAGCAGTTGGGGGGAGACCCAGTACTTC.

This chain connects TRBV5-1 to TRBJ2-5; 11 bases line up with TRBD2. Germline CDR1 SGHRS, CDR2 YFSETQ. V lost 0 bases to trimming and J lost 3 bases; unmatched junction nucleotides: 4. The CDR3 is made up of 16 amino acids. The CDR3 DNA reads TGCGCCAGCAGCTTGGCTTTAGCGGGAGGGAAAGAGACCCAGTACTTC. Its protein is CASSLALAGGKETQYF.